Ten or more counts support the clone carrying this T cell receptor (beta chain). The antigen is undetermined. These data originate in a study of neurological immune-mediated disorders. Study-level points and caveats: None of the CDR3 amino acid sequences in expanded clones turned up in more than one subject, which points to private repertoires in all groups.

Unsorted libraries were prepared from 2 million PBMCs held at -80 C. The cDNA was generated by 5'RACE with 10-nucleotide random UMIs. TCRdb used MiXCR to reprocess the 5' RACE reads, holding one entry per CDR3 protein. The repertoire has approximately 77,000 distinct CDR3 sequences, approximately 10% of them found once; the top ten carry 1.5% to 2%. Germline assignment: CDR1 MDHEN and CDR2 SYDVKM. Germline trimming cut 5 bases from V and 5 bases from J; bases unmatched to any gene: 7. The CDR3 has 14 residues. This receptor was obtained from a man aged 50-59 years in good health. This chain uses TRBV28 with TRBJ2-5; TRBD2 aligns across 8 bases. The sample consisted of PBMCs. CDR3 region: CASSERTSWETQYF. CDR3 coding DNA: TGTGCCAGCAGTGAAAGGACTAGCTGGGAGACCCAGTACTTC.